The present TCR beta chain was sequenced within a study of beta chain features in type 1 diabetes. Broader study findings: PCR could preferentially amplify shorter templates, alike in patients and controls. Moderate yet significant TCRB CDR3 shortening was seen in Type 1 diabetes patients in all four CD4+ subsets.

The V gene's germline CDR1 is LNHDA and CDR2 SQIVND (reference sequence). CDR3 length equals 15 residues. Unmatched junction bases numbered 4, after V lost 6 bases and J lost 0 bases. All of the isolated RNA was reverse transcribed, so expressed TCRB transcripts were sequenced. Only in-frame clones appear in the TCRdb table, and some are missing; sequencing was by immunoSEQ multiplex PCR. The sample yields roughly 260,000 clones, 11% seen once. Comments on this clone: Its antigen is not known.

The specimen sequenced was naive CD4+ T cells from blood. This chain uses TRBV19 with TRBJ2-2; 7 positions agree with TRBD1. This TCR came from a man aged 30 to 39 with type 1 diabetes. The CDR3 reads CASRTGQTNTGELFF. CDR3 in DNA: TGTGCCAGTAGGACGGGACAGACGAACACCGGGGAGCTGTTTTTT.